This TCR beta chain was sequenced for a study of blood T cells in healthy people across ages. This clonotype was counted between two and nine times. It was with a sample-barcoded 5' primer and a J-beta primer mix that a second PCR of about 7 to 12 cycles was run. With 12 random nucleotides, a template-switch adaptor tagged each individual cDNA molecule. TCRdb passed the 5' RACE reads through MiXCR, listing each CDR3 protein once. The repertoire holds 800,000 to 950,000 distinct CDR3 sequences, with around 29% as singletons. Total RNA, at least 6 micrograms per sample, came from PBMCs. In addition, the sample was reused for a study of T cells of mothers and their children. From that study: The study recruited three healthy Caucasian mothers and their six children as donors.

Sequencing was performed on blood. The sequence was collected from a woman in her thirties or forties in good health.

DNA of the CDR3: TGTGCCAGCAGCTCCCAGCGGGGGGGCCGAAATGAGCAGTTCTTC. It encodes CASSSQRGGRNEQFF. The chain employs TRBV7-2 and TRBJ2-1; TRBD2 agrees at 10 bases. Losses at the gene ends were 4 bases for V and 7 bases for J; bases not matched to a gene: 7. Germline V gives CDR1 SGHTA, CDR2 FQGNSA. The CDR3 consists of 15 residues.